The clone carrying this TCR beta chain has at least ten counts. TCRdb independently ran MiXCR on the reads; one entry per CDR3 protein. The sample yields roughly 280,000 distinct CDR3 sequences, roughly 13% seen once. Germline values: CDR1 SNHLY, CDR2 FYNNEI. The CDR3 is 14 amino acids. Trimming took 6 bases from V and 0 from J, leaving 9 bases between them. This record comes from a study of T cell repertoires in cytomegalovirus infection. V is TRBV2 and J is TRBJ1-5, with D tentatively TRBD1 (5 bases). The receptor comes from a human donor in good health (CMV status not recorded). Some clones in this sample may be carry-over from other donors' samples. Sequencing was done on a sample of PBMCs. CDR3 protein: CASRETVSNQPQHF. The CDR3 coding sequence is TGTGCCAGCAGAGAGACAGTTAGCAATCAGCCCCAGCATTTT.